Following are 11 T cell receptor beta chains from one sample sequenced in a study of blood T cell repertoires in COVID-19. TCRdb keeps only in-frame clones here, not all; method: immunoSEQ multiplex PCR. The sample contains around 450,000 clones, 87% of which appear only once. The sample taken for sequencing was PBMCs or T cells enriched from blood (not recorded which). The receptors shown here come from a woman aged 18-35 years with acute COVID-19.

The genes are TRBV19 and TRBJ1-3, with D perhaps matching TRBD1 (5 bases). The V end lost 3 bases, the J end lost 0 bases, and 18 bases lay between the germline ends. The CDR3 consists of 18 residues. The V gene's germline CDR1 is LNHDA and CDR2 SQIVND (reference sequence). As DNA, the CDR3 is TGTGCCAGTAGTATGGGGCGACACCGGAGTTACTCTGGAAACACCATATATTTT. Translated, it gives CASSMGRHRSYSGNTIYF.

The chain is built from TRBV6-1 and TRBJ1-2, with 10 bases fitting TRBD1. The CDR3 covers 15 residues. The V segment lost 3 bases and the J segment 4 bases; nucleotides outside the gene matches: 5. Germline V gene lookup returns CDR1 MNHNS and CDR2 SASEGT. CDR3 DNA sequence: TGTGCCAGCAGTGATCCGGGACAGGGGCTCTATGGCTACACCTTC. Translated: CASSDPGQGLYGYTF.

About this clone: Distinct nucleotide sequences in the sample also encode this CDR3. CDR3 protein: CASSLAGTDTQYF. The CDR3 DNA sequence: TGCGCCAGCAGCTTAGCTGGCACAGATACGCAGTATTTT. The V call is TRBV5-1, the J call TRBJ2-3, with D hard to call. CDR3 length equals 13 residues. Looked up from germline, CDR1 is SGHRS and CDR2 is YFSETQ. Trimming stripped 2 bases from V and 1 base from J, with 5 bases between.

The genes are TRBV2 and TRBJ1-5, with D hard to call. This CDR3 is 15 amino acids long. CDR1 and CDR2 from the germline V gene are SNHLY and FYNNEI. Trimming took 3 bases from V and 4 from J, leaving 13 bases between them. The CDR3 is CASSDSGTDNQPQHF. The CDR3 coding sequence is TGTGCCAGCAGTGATTCCGGTACCGATAATCAGCCCCAGCATTTT.

J is TRBJ2-1 and V is TRBV7-9, with 10 nucleotides matching TRBD2. From germline, CDR1 is SEHNR and CDR2 FQNEAQ (reference sequence). Trimming at V came to 3 bases and at J to 4 bases, leaving 6 bases not matched to a gene. CDR3 length: 16 amino acids. CDR3 amino acids: CASSLILAGVYNEQFF. Here the CDR3 DNA reads TGTGCCAGCAGCTTGATTCTAGCGGGGGTTTACAATGAGCAGTTCTTC.

Turning to this clone: The identical CDR3 is also encoded by other nucleotide sequences in the sample. The rearrangement uses TRBV5-4 and TRBJ1-2; D may be TRBD1 (6 bases). The germline V gene has CDR1 SGHNT and CDR2 YYREEE (reference sequence). The ends were cut back, 4 bases at V and 1 base at J, with 8 bases in the middle. This CDR3 spans 13 amino acids. The CDR3 protein is CASSPDSNYGYTF. The CDR3 nucleotides read TGTGCCAGCAGCCCGGACAGTAACTATGGCTACACCTTC.

V gene TRBV9 combines with J gene TRBJ2-7; TRBD2 agrees at 8 bases. The V segment lost 3 bases and the J segment 6 bases; nucleotides outside the gene matches: 5. The germline V gene encodes CDR1 SGDLS and CDR2 YYNGEE. CDR3 length: 13 residues. The chain's CDR3 is CASSADRGGEQYF. The CDR3 DNA reads as TGTGCCAGCAGCGCCGACCGGGGGGGCGAGCAGTACTTC.

This clone has just a few counts. The genes are TRBV27 and TRBJ1-3; D call uncertain. Trimming took off 4 bases at V and 1 base at J, with 17 bases between the two ends. The germline V gene encodes CDR1 MNHEY and CDR2 SMNVEV (reference sequence). CDR3 length equals 17 residues. The CDR3 nucleotides are TGTGCCAGCAGTTCCACAACCCCAGGTTCATCTGGAAACACCATATATTTT. Translated: CASSSTTPGSSGNTIYF.

This chain joins TRBV28 and TRBJ1-6; the D gene is possibly TRBD1 (5 bases). V dropped 6 bases and J dropped 9 bases, with 6 bases sitting between them. Looked up from germline, CDR1 is MDHEN and CDR2 is SYDVKM. CDR3 length: 11 amino acids. CDR3 protein: CASRGGSPLHF. Written as DNA, the CDR3 is TGTGCCAGCAGGGGGGGTTCACCCCTCCACTTT.

The rearrangement uses TRBV5-5 and TRBJ1-1; TRBD1 matches at 9 bases. The CDR3 extends over 15 amino acids. The V gene end was trimmed by 4 bases and the J gene end by 3 bases; junction bases not matched to a gene: 7. Germline V gene sequence: CDR1 SGHKS, CDR2 YYEKEE (reference sequence). The CDR3 DNA follows: TGTGCCAGCAGCGCCGGGACAGGGAAACACACTGAAGCTTTCTTT. The encoded protein is CASSAGTGKHTEAFF.

The chain is built from TRBV2 and TRBJ1-5, with TRBD1 identical over 7 bases. This CDR3 has 14 residues. Germline V lookup: CDR1 SNHLY, CDR2 FYNNEI. V was clipped by 4 bases and J by 1 base; unmatched bases: 1. The CDR3 reads CASSVTGSNQPQHF. The DNA of the CDR3 is TGTGCCAGCAGTGTGACAGGGAGCAATCAGCCCCAGCATTTT.